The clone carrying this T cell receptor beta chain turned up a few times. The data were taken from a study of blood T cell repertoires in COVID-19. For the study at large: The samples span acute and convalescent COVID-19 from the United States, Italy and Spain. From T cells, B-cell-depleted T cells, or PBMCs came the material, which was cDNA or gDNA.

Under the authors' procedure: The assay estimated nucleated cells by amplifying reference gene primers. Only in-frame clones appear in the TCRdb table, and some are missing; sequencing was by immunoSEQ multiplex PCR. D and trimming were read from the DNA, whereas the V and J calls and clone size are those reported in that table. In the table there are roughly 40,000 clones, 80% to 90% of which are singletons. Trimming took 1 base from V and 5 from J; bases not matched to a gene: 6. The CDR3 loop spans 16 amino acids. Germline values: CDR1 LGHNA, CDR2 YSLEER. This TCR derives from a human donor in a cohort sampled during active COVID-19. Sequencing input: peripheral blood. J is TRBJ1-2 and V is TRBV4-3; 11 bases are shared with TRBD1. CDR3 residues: CASSQGGQGARYGYTF. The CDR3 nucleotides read TGCGCCAGCAGCCAAGGCGGACAGGGGGCGAGGTATGGCTACACCTTC.